Detailed here is one T cell receptor beta chain. V was clipped by 1 base and J by 5 bases, with 8 bases between them. Germline V CDR1 and CDR2: MNHNS, SASEGT. The CDR3 is 13 residues long. The sample comes from a study of blood T cell repertoires in COVID-19. Profiling relied on immunoSEQ multiplex PCR, and the TCRdb table lists in-frame clones only, not all of them. The repertoire holds some 20,000 clones, with roughly 85% as singletons. The sample taken for sequencing was peripheral blood. The clonotype comes from a man aged 80 or over with acute or convalescent COVID-19. The chain couples TRBV6-1 to TRBJ1-2; D is unclear. The CDR3 region has the DNA TGTGCCAGCAGTGAAGACCCTCGGTATGGCTACACCTTC. Its protein product is CASSEDPRYGYTF.